Presented here are 9 T cell receptor beta chains from one specimen sequenced in a study of blood T cell repertoires in COVID-19. Some clones are missing from TCRdb's copy, which holds only in-frame ones; the method was immunoSEQ multiplex PCR. The profile covers some 150,000 clones, with about nine tenths appearing a single time and nearly 0.95% taken by the ten largest. Sequenced input: peripheral blood. Receptors were obtained from a woman aged 45-59 years with acute or convalescent COVID-19.

This chain uses TRBV10-3 with TRBJ2-7; 7 nucleotides line up with TRBD2. Trimming removed 8 bases from V and 4 bases from J; junction bases left unmatched: 8. CDR1 is ENHRY, CDR2 SYGVKD, per germline. The CDR3 sequence is 13 residues long. Here the CDR3 reads CAIGSAGSYEQYF. In DNA, the CDR3 is TGTGCCATCGGCTCAGCGGGGTCGTACGAGCAGTACTTC.

CDR3 in amino acids: CASSLTGSDTEAFF. DNA of the CDR3: TGTGCCAGCAGCTTAACGGGGAGTGACACTGAAGCTTTCTTT. The chain employs TRBV7-3 and TRBJ1-1; D call uncertain. The V gene's germline CDR1 is SGHTA and CDR2 FQGTGA. Trimming took off 0 bases at V and 3 bases at J, with 8 bases between the two ends. The CDR3 is 14 residues long.

This chain joins TRBV19 and TRBJ1-4; a weak D match, TRBD1 (6 bases). This CDR3 region has 16 residues. Germline CDR1 is LNHDA and CDR2 is SQIVND (reference sequence). The V end was cut by 5 bases, the J end by 0 bases, with 13 bases between. The CDR3 reads CASSFNRDTTNEKLFF. The CDR3 nucleotides read TGTGCCAGTAGTTTTAACAGGGATACAACTAATGAAAAACTGTTTTTT.

The J gene is TRBJ2-3, the V gene TRBV3-1 (or the pseudogene TRBV3-2), with TRBD2 matching 11 bases. The CDR3 covers 16 residues. Germline CDR1 reads LGHDT; CDR2 reads YNNKEL (reference sequence). V shed 0 bases and J 1 base; nucleotides not matched to a gene: 0. The CDR3 DNA sequence: TGTGCCAGCAGCCAAGAGGGACTAGCGGGCACAGATACGCAGTATTTT. Translated, it gives CASSQEGLAGTDTQYF.

The chain recombines TRBV5-4 with TRBJ2-3, with 7 positions matching TRBD2. Germline V gene lookup returns CDR1 SGHNT and CDR2 YYREEE (reference sequence). V dropped 3 bases and J dropped 5; count of bases not matched to a gene: 9. This CDR3 is built from 15 residues. CDR3 in amino acids: CASSSQRGPVDTQYF. For the CDR3, the DNA is TGTGCCAGCAGCTCCCAGCGGGGACCAGTAGATACGCAGTATTTT.

The chain couples TRBV2 to TRBJ2-7; 7 bases are a match to TRBD1. CDR1 is SNHLY, CDR2 FYNNEI, per germline. This CDR3 has 13 amino acids. Trimming cost V 9 bases and J 7 bases; bases outside gene matches: 12. DNA of the CDR3: TGTGCCAGTTTCTTTGACAGGGACCAAGAGCAGTACTTC. Translated, it gives CASFFDRDQEQYF.

CDR3 in amino acids: CASSITGTGGRDEQYF. For the CDR3, the DNA is TGTGCCAGCAGCATTACCGGGACAGGGGGCCGCGACGAGCAGTACTTC. The rearrangement uses TRBV5-4 and TRBJ2-7; 12 positions match TRBD1. Trimming at V came to 4 bases and at J to 5 bases, leaving 10 bases not matched to a gene. The germline V gene has CDR1 SGHNT and CDR2 YYREEE (reference sequence). The CDR3 covers 16 residues.

This chain uses TRBV19 with TRBJ1-4; D is possibly TRBD1 (5 bases). Germline values: CDR1 LNHDA, CDR2 SQIVND (reference sequence). V was cut by 5 bases and J by 7 bases, with 14 bases left in between. The CDR3 loop spans 14 amino acids. The CDR3 loop is CASSAGMEGEKLFF. CDR3 sequence (DNA): TGTGCCAGTAGTGCAGGGATGGAGGGTGAAAAACTGTTTTTT.

The rearrangement links TRBV6-1 to TRBJ2-7; D perhaps matches TRBD1 (5 bases). The CDR3 is 15 amino acids. The germline V and J ends were trimmed by 2 bases and 1 base, with 12 bases remaining between them. Germline CDR1 MNHNS, CDR2 SASEGT. DNA for the CDR3: TGTGCCAGCAGTGAACAGGGCCCTGGGTCCTACGAGCAGTACTTC. Translated, it gives CASSEQGPGSYEQYF.